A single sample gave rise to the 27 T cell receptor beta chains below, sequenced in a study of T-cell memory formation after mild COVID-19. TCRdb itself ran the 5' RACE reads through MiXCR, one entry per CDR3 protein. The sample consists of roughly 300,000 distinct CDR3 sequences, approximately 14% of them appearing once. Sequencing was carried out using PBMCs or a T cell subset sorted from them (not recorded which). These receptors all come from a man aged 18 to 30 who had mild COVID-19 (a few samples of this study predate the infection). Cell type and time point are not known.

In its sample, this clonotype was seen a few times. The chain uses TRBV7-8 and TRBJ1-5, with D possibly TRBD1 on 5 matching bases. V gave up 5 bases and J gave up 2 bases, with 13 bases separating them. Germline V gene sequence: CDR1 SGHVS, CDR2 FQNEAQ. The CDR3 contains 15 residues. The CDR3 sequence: CASSGQRQRNQPQHF. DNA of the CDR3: TGTGCCAGCAGCGGGCAGCGACAGCGCAATCAGCCCCAGCATTTT.

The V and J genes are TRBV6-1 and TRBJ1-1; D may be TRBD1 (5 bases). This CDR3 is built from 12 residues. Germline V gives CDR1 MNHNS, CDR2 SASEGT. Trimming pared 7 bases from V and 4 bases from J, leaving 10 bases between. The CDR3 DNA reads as TGTGCCAGCATTCAGGGTGGCACTGAAGCTTTCTTT. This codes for CASIQGGTEAFF.

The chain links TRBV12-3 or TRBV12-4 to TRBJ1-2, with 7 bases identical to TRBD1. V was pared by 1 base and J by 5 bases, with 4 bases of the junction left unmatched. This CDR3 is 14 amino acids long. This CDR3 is CASSLDQGQYGYTF. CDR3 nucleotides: TGTGCCAGCAGTTTAGACCAGGGACAGTATGGCTACACCTTC.

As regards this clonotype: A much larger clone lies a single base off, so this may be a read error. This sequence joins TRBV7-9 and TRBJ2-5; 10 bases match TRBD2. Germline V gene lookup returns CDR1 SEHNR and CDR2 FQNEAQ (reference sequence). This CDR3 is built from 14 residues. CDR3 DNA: TGTGCCAGCAGCCCTAGCGGGGGCGGAGTGGCCCAGCACTTC. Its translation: CASSPSGGGVAQHF.

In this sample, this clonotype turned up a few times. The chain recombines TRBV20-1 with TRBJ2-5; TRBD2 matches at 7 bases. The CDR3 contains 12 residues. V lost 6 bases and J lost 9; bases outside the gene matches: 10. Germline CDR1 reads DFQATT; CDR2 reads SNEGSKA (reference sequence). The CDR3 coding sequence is TGCAGTGCCAACGCACCCGGACTAGCCCAGTACTTC. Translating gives CSANAPGLAQYF.

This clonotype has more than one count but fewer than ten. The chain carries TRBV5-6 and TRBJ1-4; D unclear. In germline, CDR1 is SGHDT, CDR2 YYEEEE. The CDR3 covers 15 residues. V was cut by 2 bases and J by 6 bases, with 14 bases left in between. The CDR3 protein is CASSFMGLGYEKLFF. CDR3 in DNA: TGTGCCAGCAGCTTCATGGGCCTTGGATATGAAAAACTGTTTTTT.

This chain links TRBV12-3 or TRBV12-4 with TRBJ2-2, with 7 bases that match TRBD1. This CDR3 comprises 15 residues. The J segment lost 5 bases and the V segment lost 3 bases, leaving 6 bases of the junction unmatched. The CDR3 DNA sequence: TGTGCCAGCAGTTTTCGAGGGGGCCAGACCGGGGAGCTGTTTTTT. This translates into CASSFRGGQTGELFF.

The CDR3 loop is CASSLGSAAYNEQFF. The CDR3 DNA follows: TGTGCCAGCAGCTTAGGTAGTGCGGCCTACAATGAGCAGTTCTTC. V usage is TRBV7-9 and J usage is TRBJ2-1; D not certain. Germline CDR1 SEHNR, CDR2 FQNEAQ (reference sequence). The ends were cut back, 1 base at V and 2 bases at J, with 9 bases in the middle. The CDR3 runs 15 residues.

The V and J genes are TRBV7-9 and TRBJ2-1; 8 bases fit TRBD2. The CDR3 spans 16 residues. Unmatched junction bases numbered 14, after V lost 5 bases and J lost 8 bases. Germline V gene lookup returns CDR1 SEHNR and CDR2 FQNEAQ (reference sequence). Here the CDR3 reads CASSRSGGAISHEQFF. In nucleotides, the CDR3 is TGTGCCAGCAGCCGTTCCGGGGGGGCCATTTCCCATGAGCAGTTCTTC.

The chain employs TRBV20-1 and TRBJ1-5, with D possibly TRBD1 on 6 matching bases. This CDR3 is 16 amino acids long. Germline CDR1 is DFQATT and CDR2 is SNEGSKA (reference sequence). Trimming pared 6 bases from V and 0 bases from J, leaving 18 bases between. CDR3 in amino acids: CSAQARGGYSNQPQHF. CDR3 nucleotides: TGCAGTGCGCAAGCCAGGGGCGGGTATAGCAATCAGCCCCAGCATTTT.

Here the CDR3 DNA reads TGCGCCAGCAGCCAAGAGGGGGGAGTTCTAGCCAAAAACATTCAGTACTTC. Amino acids: CASSQEGGVLAKNIQYF. The rearrangement uses TRBV4-1 and TRBJ2-4, with D tentatively TRBD2 (6 bases). Trimming removed 0 bases from V and 0 bases from J, with 12 bases in between. CDR1 MGHRA and CDR2 YSYEKL come from the germline V gene. There are 17 residues in the CDR3.

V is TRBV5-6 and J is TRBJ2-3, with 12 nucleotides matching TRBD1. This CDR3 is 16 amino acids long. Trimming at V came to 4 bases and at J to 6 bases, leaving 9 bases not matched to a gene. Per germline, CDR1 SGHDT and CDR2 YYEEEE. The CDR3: CASSQSPGQGADTQYF. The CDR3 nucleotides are TGTGCCAGCAGCCAATCCCCGGGACAGGGGGCGGATACGCAGTATTTT. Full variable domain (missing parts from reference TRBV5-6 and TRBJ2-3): DAGVTQSPTHLIKTRGQQVTLRCSPKSGHDTVSWYQQALGQGPQFIFQYYEEEERQRGNFPDRFSGHQFPNYSSELNVNALLLGDSALYLCASSQSPGQGADTQYFGPGTRLTVL.

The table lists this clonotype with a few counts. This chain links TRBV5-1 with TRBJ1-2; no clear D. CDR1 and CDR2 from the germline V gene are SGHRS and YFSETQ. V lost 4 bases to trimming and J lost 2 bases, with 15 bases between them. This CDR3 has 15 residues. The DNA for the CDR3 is TGCGCCAGCAGCCTTGGGATTGCGGTAAACTATGGCTACACCTTC. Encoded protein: CASSLGIAVNYGYTF. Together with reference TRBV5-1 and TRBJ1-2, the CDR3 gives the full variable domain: KAGVTQTPRYLIKTRGQQVTLSCSPISGHRSVSWYQQTPGQGLQFLFEYFSETQRNKGNFPGRFSGRQFSNSRSEMNVSTLELGDSALYLCASSLGIAVNYGYTFGSGTRLTVV.

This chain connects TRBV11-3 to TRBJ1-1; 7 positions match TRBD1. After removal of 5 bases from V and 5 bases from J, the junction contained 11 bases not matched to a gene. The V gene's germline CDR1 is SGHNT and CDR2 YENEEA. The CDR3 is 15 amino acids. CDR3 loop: CASSRGTASKTEAFF. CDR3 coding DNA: TGTGCCAGCAGCCGCGGGACAGCCTCGAAGACTGAAGCTTTCTTT.

CDR3 protein: CASSLQGTNNYGYTF. As DNA, the CDR3 is TGCGCCAGCAGCCTCCAGGGGACAAACAACTATGGCTACACCTTC. The chain employs TRBV5-1 and TRBJ1-2, with a possible D match to TRBD1 (6 bases). Germline CDR1 is SGHRS and CDR2 is YFSETQ. The germline V and J ends were trimmed by 4 bases and 2 bases, with 15 bases remaining between them. The CDR3 has 15 amino acids. The full variable domain, with the rest looked up from reference TRBV5-1 and TRBJ1-2, is KAGVTQTPRYLIKTRGQQVTLSCSPISGHRSVSWYQQTPGQGLQFLFEYFSETQRNKGNFPGRFSGRQFSNSRSEMNVSTLELGDSALYLCASSLQGTNNYGYTFGSGTRLTVV.

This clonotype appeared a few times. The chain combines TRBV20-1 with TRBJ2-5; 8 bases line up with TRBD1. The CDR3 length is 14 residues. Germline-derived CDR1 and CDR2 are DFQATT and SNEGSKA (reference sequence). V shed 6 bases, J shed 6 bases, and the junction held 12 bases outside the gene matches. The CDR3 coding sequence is TGCAGTGCCCCCAGCAGGACAGGGATCAAGACCCAGTACTTC. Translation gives CSAPSRTGIKTQYF.

The chain's CDR3 is CASSLGPRDRADYEQYV. In DNA form, the CDR3 reads TGTGCCAGCAGCTTAGGCCCCCGGGACAGGGCAGACTACGAGCAGTACGTC. J is TRBJ2-7 and V is TRBV7-9; 9 bases are shared with TRBD1. V dropped 1 base and J dropped 3; count of bases not matched to a gene: 10. In germline, CDR1 is SEHNR, CDR2 FQNEAQ (reference sequence). There are 17 residues in the CDR3.

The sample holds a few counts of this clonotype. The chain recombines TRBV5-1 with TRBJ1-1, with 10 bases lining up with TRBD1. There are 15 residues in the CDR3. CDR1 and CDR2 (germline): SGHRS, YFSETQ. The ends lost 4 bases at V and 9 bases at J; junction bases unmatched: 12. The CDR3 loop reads CASSESPGQGRKAFF. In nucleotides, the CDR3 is TGCGCCAGCAGCGAATCGCCGGGACAGGGGAGAAAAGCTTTCTTT.

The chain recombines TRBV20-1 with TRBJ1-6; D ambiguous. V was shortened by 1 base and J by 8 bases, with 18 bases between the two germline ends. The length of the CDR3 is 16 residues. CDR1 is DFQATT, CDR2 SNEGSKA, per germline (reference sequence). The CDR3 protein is CSARVSGLSFYSPLHF. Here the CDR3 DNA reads TGCAGTGCTAGAGTTTCGGGTCTGAGTTTTTATTCACCCCTCCACTTT.

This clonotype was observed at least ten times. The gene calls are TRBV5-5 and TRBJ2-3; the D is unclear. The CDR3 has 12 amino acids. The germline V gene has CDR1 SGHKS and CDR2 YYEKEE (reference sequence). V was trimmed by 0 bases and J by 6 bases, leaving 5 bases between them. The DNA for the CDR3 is TGTGCCAGCAGCTTGGTTTTGGATACGCAGTATTTT. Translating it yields CASSLVLDTQYF.

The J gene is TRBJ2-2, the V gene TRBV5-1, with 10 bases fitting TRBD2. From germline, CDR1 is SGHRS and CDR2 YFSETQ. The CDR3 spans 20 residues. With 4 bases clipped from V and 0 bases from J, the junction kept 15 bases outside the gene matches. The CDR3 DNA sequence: TGCGCCAGCAGCCCCATAGCGGGGGGCACCTACTATTCGAACACCGGGGAGCTGTTTTTT. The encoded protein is CASSPIAGGTYYSNTGELFF.

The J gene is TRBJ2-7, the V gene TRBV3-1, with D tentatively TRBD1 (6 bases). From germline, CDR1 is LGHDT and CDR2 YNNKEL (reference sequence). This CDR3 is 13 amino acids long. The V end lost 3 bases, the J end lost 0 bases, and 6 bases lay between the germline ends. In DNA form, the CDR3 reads TGTGCCAGCAGCCAGGGGGCCTCCTACGAGCAGTACGTC. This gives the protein CASSQGASYEQYV.

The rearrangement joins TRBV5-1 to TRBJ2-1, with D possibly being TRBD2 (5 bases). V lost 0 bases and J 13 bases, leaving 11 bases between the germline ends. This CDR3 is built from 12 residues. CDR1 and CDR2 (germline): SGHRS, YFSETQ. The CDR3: CASSLERDPQFF. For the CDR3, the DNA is TGCGCCAGCAGCTTGGAACGGGATCCCCAGTTCTTC.

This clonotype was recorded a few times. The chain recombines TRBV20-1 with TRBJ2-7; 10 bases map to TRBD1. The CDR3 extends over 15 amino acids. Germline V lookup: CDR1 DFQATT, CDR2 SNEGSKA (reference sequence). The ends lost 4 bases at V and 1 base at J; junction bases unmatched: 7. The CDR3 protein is CSATPGTGVSYEQYV. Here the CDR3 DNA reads TGCAGTGCTACCCCCGGGACAGGGGTTTCCTACGAGCAGTACGTC.

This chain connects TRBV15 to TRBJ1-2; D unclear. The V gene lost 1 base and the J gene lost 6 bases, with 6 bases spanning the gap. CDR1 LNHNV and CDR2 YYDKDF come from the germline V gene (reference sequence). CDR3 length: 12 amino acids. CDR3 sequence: CATSRGGNGYTF. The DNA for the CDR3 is TGTGCCACCAGCAGAGGGGGAAATGGCTACACCTTC.

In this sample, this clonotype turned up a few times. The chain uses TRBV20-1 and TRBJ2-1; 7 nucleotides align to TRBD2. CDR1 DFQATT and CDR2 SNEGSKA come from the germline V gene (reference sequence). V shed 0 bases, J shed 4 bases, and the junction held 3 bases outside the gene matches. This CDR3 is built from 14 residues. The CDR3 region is CSARDPGGYNEQFF. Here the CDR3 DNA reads TGCAGTGCTAGAGATCCGGGGGGATACAATGAGCAGTTCTTC.

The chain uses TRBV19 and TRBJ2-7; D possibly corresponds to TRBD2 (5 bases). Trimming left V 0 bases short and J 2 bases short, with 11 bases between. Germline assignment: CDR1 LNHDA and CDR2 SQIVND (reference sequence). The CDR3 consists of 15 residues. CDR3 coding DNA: TGTGCCAGTAGTATAGATCCGGGATTGCCCTACGAGCAGTACTTC. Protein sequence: CASSIDPGLPYEQYF.